A single sample is the source of the 5 T cell receptor beta chains below, sequenced in a study of control samples from healthy donors and cancer patients. This table comes from immunoSEQ multiplex PCR, and its TCRdb copy is limited to in-frame clones, with some not included. The sample has about 180,000 clones, roughly nine tenths seen once. Material: blood. These receptor sequences come from a young man in good health.

The rearrangement joins TRBV29-1 to TRBJ2-7, with 7 positions matching TRBD2. This CDR3 has 15 amino acids. V was pared by 0 bases and J by 4 bases, with 9 bases of the junction left unmatched. In germline, CDR1 is SQVTM, CDR2 ANQGSEA. This CDR3 is CSVEDREGFGYEQYF. In nucleotides, the CDR3 is TGCAGCGTTGAAGATAGGGAGGGATTCGGGTACGAGCAGTACTTC.

The genes are TRBV7-9 and TRBJ2-5, with D unresolved. The V gene lost 5 bases and the J gene lost 1 base, with 14 bases spanning the gap. CDR3 length: 15 residues. CDR1 SEHNR and CDR2 FQNEAQ come from the germline V gene (reference sequence). The CDR3 nucleotides read TGTGCCAGCAGCCCCCCGACATATCCCCAAGAGACCCAGTACTTC. Residues: CASSPPTYPQETQYF.

This sequence joins TRBV6-2 or TRBV6-3 and TRBJ2-7, with D unclear. The CDR3 extends over 12 amino acids. The V end was cut by 5 bases, the J end by 13 bases, with 18 bases between. Germline CDR1 MNHEY, CDR2 SVGEGT. The CDR3 sequence is CASSDPDGRPYF. The CDR3 nucleotides read TGTGCCAGCAGTGACCCGGACGGCCGCCCCTACTTC.

The chain carries TRBV7-9 and TRBJ2-6; 7 bases are shared with TRBD1. The CDR3 covers 16 residues. The germline V gene has CDR1 SEHNR and CDR2 FQNEAQ (reference sequence). Losses at the gene ends were 5 bases for V and 0 bases for J; bases not matched to a gene: 4. CDR3 bases: TGTGCCAGCAGCGATAGGGACAGCTCTGGGGCCAACGTCCTGACTTTC. Its protein is CASSDRDSSGANVLTF.

The chain joins TRBV30 to TRBJ2-7; D gene unclear. This CDR3 region has 11 residues. Germline V lookup: CDR1 GTSNPN, CDR2 SVGIG (reference sequence). Trimming left V 1 base short and J 7 bases short, with 8 bases between. DNA for the CDR3: TGTGCCTGGAGTGGGGTTGAGGAGCAGTACTTC. Its protein is CAWSGVEEQYF.